These T cell receptor beta chains were read from a single sample in a study of T cells in Graves' hyperthyroidism and ophthalmopathy. In TCRdb, the multiplex PCR reads were re-called with MiXCR into one record per CDR3 protein. The table lists 490,000 or so distinct CDR3 sequences, about 20% of them singletons. Sequencing was done on a sample of blood. These receptors were collected from a woman aged 65 to 85 with Graves' ophthalmopathy. Each CDR3 is given with its conserved first and last residue. A D gene is named only where the DNA matches it firmly. Size tells how often a clone was seen (once, few, many) or the class of an expanded clone, and some rows leave it out.

j_gene,abundance,d_gene,v_gene,CDR3aa,CDR3nt
TRBJ1-5,many,-,TRBV6-1,CASSLISNQPQHF,TGTGCCAGCAGTCTTATTAGCAATCAGCCCCAGCATTTT
TRBJ1-5,-,-,TRBV7-2,CASSLWSGQPQHF,TGTGCCAGCAGCCTTTGGTCAGGGCAGCCCCAGCATTTT
TRBJ1-1,few,TRBD1,TRBV3-1,CASSQRKTGTGNTEAFF,TGTGCCAGCAGCCAACGCAAAACCGGGACAGGGAACACTGAAGCTTTCTTT
TRBJ2-7,-,TRBD2,TRBV5-1,CASSLGLAEYEQYF,TGCGCCAGCAGCCTGGGACTAGCGGAATACGAGCAGTACTTC
TRBJ1-1,few,TRBD1,TRBV28,CASSLGTGASGNTEAFF,TGTGCCAGCAGTTTAGGGACAGGAGCCTCAGGGAACACTGAAGCTTTCTTT
TRBJ1-1,-,-,TRBV20-1,CSARDGRAAGGEAFF,TGCAGTGCTAGAGATGGTCGGGCCGCGGGGGGGGAAGCTTTCTTT
TRBJ2-2,-,-,TRBV6-2/TRBV6-3,CACNTAIFTGELFF,TGTGCCTGCAATACCGCGATCTTCACCGGGGAGCTGTTTTTT
TRBJ1-2,-,-,TRBV29-1,CSVEEAGYGYTF,TGCAGCGTTGAAGAGGCAGGCTATGGCTACACCTTC
TRBJ1-2,-,TRBD1,TRBV4-1,CASSPGQGISYGYTF,TGCGCCAGCAGCCCAGGACAGGGTATCTCCTATGGCTACACCTTC
TRBJ2-5,few,TRBD2,TRBV6-2/TRBV6-3,CASSFSGKPETQYF,TGTGCCAGCAGTTTTAGCGGGAAGCCTGAGACCCAGTACTTC
TRBJ2-5,few,TRBD2,TRBV7-6,CASSSGLAWETQYF,TGTGCCAGCAGCTCTGGACTAGCCTGGGAGACCCAGTACTTC
TRBJ2-1,many,TRBD2,TRBV6-1,CASSEASGIGLADNEQFF,TGTGCCAGCAGTGAAGCGTCAGGGATCGGACTAGCGGACAATGAGCAGTTCTTC
TRBJ1-1,few,-,TRBV6-1,CASSSGVTPSGTEAFF,TGTGCCAGCTCCAGCGGCGTAACCCCATCTGGCACTGAAGCTTTCTTT
TRBJ2-7,-,TRBD1,TRBV7-9,CASSSKPPGQAHYEQYF,TGTGCCAGCAGCTCCAAGCCACCGGGACAGGCCCACTACGAGCAGTACTTC
TRBJ2-7,few,-,TRBV3-1,CASSQDPPATSSYEQYF,TGTGCCAGCAGCCAAGATCCCCCGGCGACGAGCTCCTACGAGCAGTACTTC
TRBJ2-1,-,-,TRBV24-1,CATSDLAVLSSYNEQFF,TGTGCCACCAGTGATTTGGCGGTCCTGAGCTCCTACAATGAGCAGTTCTTC
TRBJ2-1,many,-,TRBV7-8,CASAHLDEQFF,TGTGCCAGCGCCCATCTCGATGAGCAGTTCTTC
TRBJ1-2,-,-,TRBV25-1,CASSVRNYGYTF,TGTGCCAGCAGTGTCAGGAACTATGGCTACACCTTC
TRBJ1-2,-,TRBD1,TRBV20-1,CSATGQHRGYTF,TGCAGTGCTACGGGACAGCATAGAGGCTACACCTTC
TRBJ2-2,few,-,TRBV5-1,CASSLITEELFF,TGCGCCAGCAGCTTGATCACCGAGGAGCTGTTTTTT
TRBJ1-2,many,TRBD1,TRBV6-1,CAALGDRLYGYTF,TGTGCAGCTCTTGGGGACAGACTCTATGGCTACACCTTC
TRBJ1-5,many,TRBD1,TRBV6-2/TRBV6-3,CASGPGTANIYSNQPQHF,TGTGCCAGCGGCCCCGGGACAGCAAACATTTATAGCAATCAGCCCCAGCATTTT
TRBJ2-3,-,-,TRBV10-3,CAARQGENTQYF,TGTGCCGCTCGCCAGGGCGAGAATACGCAGTATTTT
TRBJ2-3,few,-,TRBV7-9,CASSFPGNGQRQYF,TGTGCCAGCAGCTTTCCCGGGAACGGGCAGAGGCAGTATTTT
TRBJ2-1,few,TRBD2,TRBV7-2,CASSLARTSGRSYNEQFF,TGTGCCAGCAGCTTAGCGCGAACTAGCGGGCGATCCTACAATGAGCAGTTCTTC
TRBJ2-7,-,TRBD2,TRBV28,CASSSLISGGPPEQYF,TGTGCCAGCAGTTCCCTCATTTCGGGGGGACCGCCCGAGCAGTACTTC
TRBJ1-2,few,-,TRBV14,CASSAGALLGYTF,TGTGCCAGCAGTGCAGGGGCGTTACTTGGCTACACCTTC
TRBJ2-2,-,-,TRBV20-1,CSARDRGGGELLF,TGCAGTGCTAGAGATAGGGGCGGCGGGGAGCTGCTTTTT